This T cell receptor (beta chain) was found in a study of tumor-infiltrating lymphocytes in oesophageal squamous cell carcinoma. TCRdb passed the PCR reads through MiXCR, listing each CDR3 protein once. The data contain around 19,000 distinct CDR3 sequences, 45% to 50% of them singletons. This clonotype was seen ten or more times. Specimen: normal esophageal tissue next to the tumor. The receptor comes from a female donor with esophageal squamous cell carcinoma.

The CDR3 nucleotides are TGTGCCACCAGGTCGGACAGGGGAGACGGCTACACCTTC. Amino acids: CATRSDRGDGYTF. J is TRBJ1-2 and V is TRBV24-1; 9 bases fit TRBD1. CDR3 length: 13 residues. V was pared by 7 bases and J by 8 bases, with 7 bases of the junction left unmatched. From germline, CDR1 is KGHDR and CDR2 SFDVKD.